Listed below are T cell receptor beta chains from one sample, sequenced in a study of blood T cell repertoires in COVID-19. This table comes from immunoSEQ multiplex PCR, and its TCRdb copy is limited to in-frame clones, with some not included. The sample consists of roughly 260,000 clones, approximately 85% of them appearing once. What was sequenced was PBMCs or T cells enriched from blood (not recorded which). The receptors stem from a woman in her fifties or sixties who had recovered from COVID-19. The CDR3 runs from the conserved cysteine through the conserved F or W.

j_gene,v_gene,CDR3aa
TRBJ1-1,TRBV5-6,CASSSLGQGNTEAFF
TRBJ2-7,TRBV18,CASSPPGGSYEQYF
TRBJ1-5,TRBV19,CASSSGTGQGLSNQPQHF
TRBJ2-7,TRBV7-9,CASSSSGQAYEQYF
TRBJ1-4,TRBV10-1,CASSEGEESNEKLFF
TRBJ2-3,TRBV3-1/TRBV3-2,CASTEGLVDTQYF
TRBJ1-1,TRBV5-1,CASSLGQVIDTEAFF
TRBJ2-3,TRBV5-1,CASSPGTSGRMDTQYF
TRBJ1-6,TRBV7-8,CASSHRSSPLHF
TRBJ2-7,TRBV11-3,CASSEGGYEQYF
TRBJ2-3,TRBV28,CASSSQLAGGPVRVDTQYF
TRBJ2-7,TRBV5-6,CASSFELAGDLAYEQYF
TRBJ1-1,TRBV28,CASSSPSGTGVFKAFF
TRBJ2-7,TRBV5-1,CASSHGLAGLLVQYF
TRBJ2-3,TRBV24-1,CATSPGTSGNSDTQYF
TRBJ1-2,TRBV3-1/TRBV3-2,CASSQRARGVRGYTF
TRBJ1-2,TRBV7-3,CASSSGAGNYGYTF
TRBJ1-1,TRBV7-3,CASSLISGGNTEAFF
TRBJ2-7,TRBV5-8,CASSVGQALINEQYF
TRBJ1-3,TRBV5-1,CASSLAISGLSGNTIYF
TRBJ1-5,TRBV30,CAMAGKSNQPQHF
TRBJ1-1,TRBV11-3,CASSLGPTGKDTEAFF
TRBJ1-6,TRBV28,CASSLMFGSPLHF
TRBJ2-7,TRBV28,CASSPGLASEQYF
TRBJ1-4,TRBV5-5,CASSSQGEPTNEKLFF
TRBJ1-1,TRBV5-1,CASSLVPGPGNTEAFF
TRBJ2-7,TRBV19,CASRDRGTYEQYF
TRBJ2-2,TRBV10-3,CAISPTGRGRTGELFF
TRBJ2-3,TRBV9,CASSPRGGRGSGLDTQYF
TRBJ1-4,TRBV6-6,CASSLPLTRFLGEKLFF
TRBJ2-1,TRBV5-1,CASSLYPLGVDRIHNNEQFF